The 30 T cell receptor beta chains below all came from one sample that was sequenced in a study of cytomegalovirus exposure and HLA in healthy donors. Vbeta (60) and Jbeta (13) primers were used in the PCR. Data came from immunoSEQ multiplex PCR; TCRdb stores just in-frame clones and leaves some out. The data show around 140,000 clones, approximately 77% seen once. The sample taken for sequencing was PBMCs. The receptor set was obtained from an older woman in good health and CMV-seronegative.

The chain has TRBV5-1 and TRBJ2-3; TRBD2 agrees at 15 bases. The CDR3 is made up of 19 amino acids. Trimming took 4 bases from V and 5 from J; bases not matched to a gene: 14. Germline V gene sequence: CDR1 SGHRS, CDR2 YFSETQ. The CDR3 sequence is CASSPRTSGGAILEDTQYF. The CDR3 DNA reads TGCGCCAGCAGCCCCCGGACTAGCGGGGGGGCCATTTTAGAAGATACGCAGTATTTT.

The rearrangement joins TRBV4-1 to TRBJ2-7, with D possibly TRBD1 on 6 matching bases. This CDR3 has 14 amino acids. V lost 2 bases and J 6 bases, leaving 14 bases between the germline ends. Germline CDR1 MGHRA, CDR2 YSYEKL. The CDR3, as DNA: TGCGCCAGCAGCCAATACAGGGCCCTCGGCGAGCAGTACTTC. Protein product: CASSQYRALGEQYF.

The V gene is TRBV19, the J gene TRBJ1-1; 9 bases fit TRBD1. The CDR3 is 17 amino acids. Germline V gene sequence: CDR1 LNHDA, CDR2 SQIVND (reference sequence). V trimming: 7 bases; J trimming: 0 bases; junction bases outside the gene matches: 12. The CDR3: CASTRTGARAMNTEAFF. DNA for the CDR3: TGTGCCAGTACAAGGACAGGGGCCAGGGCCATGAACACTGAAGCTTTCTTT.

The chain links TRBV28 to TRBJ1-1, with 7 bases matching TRBD1. V dropped 6 bases and J dropped 4; count of bases not matched to a gene: 2. Germline V CDR1 and CDR2: MDHEN, SYDVKM. There are 12 residues in the CDR3. The CDR3 protein is CASSTGVTEAFF. DNA for the CDR3: TGTGCCAGCAGCACAGGGGTCACTGAAGCTTTCTTT.

The chain has TRBV2 and TRBJ1-2; D might be TRBD1 (6 bases). The germline V gene encodes CDR1 SNHLY and CDR2 FYNNEI. Between the trimmed V and J ends, which lost 6 bases and 7 bases, there was a span of 24 bases. The CDR3 consists of 16 residues. CDR3 bases: TGTGCCAGCAGCCCCGACTACAGGGTTGGGGTCGGTGGCTACACCTTC. Its translation is CASSPDYRVGVGGYTF.

This chain joins TRBV7-6 and TRBJ1-3, with D uncertain. The germline V and J ends were trimmed by 8 bases and 1 base, with 12 bases remaining between them. Germline lookup yields CDR1 SGHVS and CDR2 FNYEAQ. The CDR3 is 14 amino acids. CDR3 region: CASGQTESGNTIYF. The CDR3 nucleotides read TGTGCCAGCGGGCAGACCGAATCTGGAAACACCATATATTTT.

This clone has more than one count but fewer than ten. The gene calls are TRBV27 and TRBJ1-3; D might be TRBD1 (6 bases). Germline CDR1 reads MNHEY; CDR2 reads SMNVEV (reference sequence). The CDR3 covers 20 residues. The V end was cut by 10 bases, the J end by 8 bases, with 39 bases between. CDR3 loop: CATKDRGGLGNTNLGYTIYF. The CDR3 region has the DNA TGTGCCACCAAGGATAGAGGGGGACTAGGGAATACCAACTTAGGGTACACCATATATTTT.

This chain links TRBV5-1 with TRBJ2-1; TRBD2 aligns across 13 bases. Trimming at V came to 2 bases and at J to 9 bases, leaving 2 bases not matched to a gene. CDR3 size: 14 residues. Germline CDR1 is SGHRS and CDR2 is YFSETQ. CDR3 bases: TGCGCCAGCAGCTTTACTAGCGGGGGGGGTGAGCAGTTCTTC. Its translation: CASSFTSGGGEQFF.

The table lists this clone with a count of one. This rearrangement joins TRBV11-2 to TRBJ1-3; D gene ambiguous. The CDR3 covers 13 residues. V shed 8 bases and J shed 4 bases, with 12 bases lying between them. Germline-derived CDR1 and CDR2 are SGHAT and FQNNGV. CDR3 DNA: TGTGCCAGCGGCCCTACGGGGGGAAACACCATATATTTT. This gives the protein CASGPTGGNTIYF.

This clone was counted only a few times. The germline gene is not matched at one end of the junction; a read error may be the cause. The chain joins TRBV6-5 to TRBJ2-7; TRBD1 aligns across 7 bases. The CDR3 extends over 12 amino acids. Germline assignment: CDR1 MNHEY and CDR2 SVGAGI. CDR3 in amino acids: CAIRQGPRGWHF. The CDR3 DNA follows: TGTGCCATACGACAGGGACCTCGCGGATGGCACTTC.

V and J are TRBV29-1 and TRBJ1-4, with D uncertain. CDR1 and CDR2 (germline): SQVTM, ANQGSEA. The V and J ends lost 7 bases and 4 bases respectively, with 10 bases between them. The CDR3 runs to 12 residues. CDR3 DNA: TGCAGCGCCTTACAAGATAATGAAAAACTGTTTTTT. This gives the protein CSALQDNEKLFF.

This clone showed up just once. The gene calls are TRBV9 and TRBJ2-1; TRBD1 agrees at 11 bases. Germline V gene sequence: CDR1 SGDLS, CDR2 YYNGEE. With 4 bases clipped from V and 6 bases from J, the junction kept 6 bases outside the gene matches. The CDR3 loop spans 15 amino acids. The CDR3 DNA sequence: TGTGCCAGCAGCTCGGACAGGGGGCAGAGCAATGAGCAGTTCTTC. Its translation: CASSSDRGQSNEQFF.

This clone was observed a few times. This rearrangement joins TRBV27 to TRBJ2-7, with 11 bases fitting TRBD2. The CDR3 length is 15 residues. Per germline, CDR1 MNHEY and CDR2 SMNVEV (reference sequence). Trimming removed 4 bases from V and 5 bases from J; junction bases left unmatched: 7. The CDR3 protein is CASSSPSGRLHEQYF. CDR3 DNA sequence: TGTGCCAGCAGTTCGCCTAGCGGGAGGCTACACGAGCAGTACTTC.

This clone was detected only once. The J gene is TRBJ2-1, the V gene TRBV19, with 11 bases aligning to TRBD2. CDR1 LNHDA and CDR2 SQIVND come from the germline V gene (reference sequence). The ends lost 2 bases at V and 15 bases at J; junction bases unmatched: 9. This CDR3 is built from 14 residues. The CDR3 loop is CASSIRGSGGALFF. CDR3 bases: TGTGCCAGTAGTATACGAGGTAGCGGGGGGGCCCTGTTCTTC.

This clone was seen only once. The J gene is TRBJ1-2, the V gene TRBV6-5; no firm D call. CDR1 is MNHEY and CDR2 is SVGAGI in the germline V gene. This CDR3 is built from 15 residues. The V end was cut by 6 bases, the J end by 1 base, with 15 bases between. Here the CDR3 DNA reads TGTGCCAGCAGCATTTCGGCGAGGGATAACTATGGCTACACCTTC. Residues: CASSISARDNYGYTF.

In regard to this clone: At one end, the junction sequence differs from germline, possibly due to a read error. The chain carries TRBV25-1 and TRBJ2-4, with D possibly matching TRBD1 (5 bases). The CDR3 contains 15 residues. Germline CDR1 is MGHDK and CDR2 is SYGVNS. CDR3 region: CASSERGHAKSIQYF. The CDR3 coding sequence is TGTGCCAGCAGTGAAAGGGGCCACGCCAAAAGCATTCAGTACTTC.

The J gene is TRBJ1-6, the V gene TRBV6-6; weak D call: TRBD1 (5 bases). Looked up from germline, CDR1 is MNHNY and CDR2 is SVGAGI (reference sequence). V was trimmed by 11 bases and J by 4 bases, leaving 12 bases between them. The CDR3 is made up of 13 amino acids. The DNA of the CDR3 is TGTGCCGGGGCCCAGGATTATAATTCACCCCTCCACTTT. Its protein is CAGAQDYNSPLHF.

The chain combines TRBV5-4 with TRBJ1-6, with a tentative D call TRBD1 (6 bases). Trimming removed 0 bases from V and 7 bases from J, with 11 bases in between. The germline gives CDR1 SGHNT, CDR2 YYREEE (reference sequence). The CDR3 totals 15 residues. The CDR3 spells CASSLGTDSNSPLHF. The CDR3 DNA reads as TGTGCCAGCAGCTTGGGGACAGACTCCAATTCACCCCTCCACTTT.

This clone was seen only a few times. The chain combines TRBV5-6 with TRBJ2-7, with D possibly matching TRBD1 (5 bases). Trimming removed 1 base from V and 3 bases from J, with 8 bases in between. Per the germline V gene, CDR1 is SGHDT and CDR2 is YYEEEE. The CDR3 is 13 amino acids. In DNA form, the CDR3 reads TGTGCCAGCAGCTTGACAGGATACTACGAGCAGTACTTC. Translated: CASSLTGYYEQYF.

The gene calls are TRBV7-8 and TRBJ2-5, with TRBD2 matching over 8 bases. The V and J ends lost 4 bases and 3 bases, in that order; junction bases with no gene match: 13. The CDR3 length is 17 residues. Germline V gene lookup returns CDR1 SGHVS and CDR2 FQNEAQ. Here the CDR3 DNA reads TGTGCCAGCAGCTCTTGGATGGGAGTAGCGGGGAAAGAGACCCAGTACTTC. This gives the protein CASSSWMGVAGKETQYF.

This clone appeared a few times. This chain connects TRBV5-6 to TRBJ1-5; D possibly corresponds to TRBD1 (6 bases). V was trimmed by 0 bases and J by 4 bases, leaving 8 bases between them. The CDR3 is 14 amino acids. CDR1 and CDR2 from the germline V gene are SGHDT and YYEEEE. CDR3 protein: CASSLGTANQPQHF. In nucleotides, the CDR3 is TGTGCCAGCAGCTTGGGGACAGCGAATCAGCCCCAGCATTTT. The full variable domain, completed using reference TRBV5-6 and TRBJ1-5, is DAGVTQSPTHLIKTRGQQVTLRCSPKSGHDTVSWYQQALGQGPQFIFQYYEEEERQRGNFPDRFSGHQFPNYSSELNVNALLLGDSALYLCASSLGTANQPQHFGDGTRLSIL.

This chain joins TRBV27 and TRBJ2-7, with 9 positions matching TRBD1. V lost 6 bases to trimming and J lost 3 bases; unmatched junction nucleotides: 12. The CDR3 has 16 amino acids. Germline V lookup: CDR1 MNHEY, CDR2 SMNVEV (reference sequence). The CDR3 loop reads CASSSVGTGILYEQYF. The CDR3 DNA reads TGTGCCAGCAGCTCGGTCGGGACAGGGATCCTCTACGAGCAGTACTTC.

The chain carries TRBV4-1 and TRBJ2-7; TRBD1 matches at 9 bases. Trimming removed 0 bases from V and 0 bases from J; junction bases left unmatched: 12. CDR3 length: 19 amino acids. Germline-derived CDR1 and CDR2 are MGHRA and YSYEKL. The CDR3 loop reads CASSQDPPLTGGASYEQYF. For the CDR3, the DNA is TGCGCCAGCAGCCAAGATCCCCCCTTAACAGGGGGCGCCTCCTACGAGCAGTACTTC.

The chain uses TRBV5-4 and TRBJ2-7; maybe TRBD1 (6 bases). CDR1 and CDR2 (germline): SGHNT, YYREEE (reference sequence). The ends were cut back, 0 bases at V and 0 bases at J, with 13 bases in the middle. The CDR3 is 16 residues long. The CDR3 DNA follows: TGTGCCAGCAGCTTGGTAGGGGGAGATGGCTCCTACGAGCAGTACTTC. Amino acids: CASSLVGGDGSYEQYF.

There are a few counts of this clone. CDR3: CASSLVYQDNSPLHF. The DNA of the CDR3 is TGTGCCAGCAGCTTAGTGTATCAGGATAATTCACCCCTCCACTTT. The chain has TRBV7-2 and TRBJ1-6; D remains ambiguous. The CDR3 is 15 residues long. The V gene lost 1 base and the J gene lost 5 bases, with 9 bases spanning the gap. Per germline, CDR1 SGHTA and CDR2 FQGNSA. Full variable domain (rest looked up from reference TRBV7-2 and TRBJ1-6): GAGVSQSPSNKVTEKGKDVELRCDPISGHTALYWYRQSLGQGLEFLIYFQGNSAPDKSGLPSDRFSAERTGGSVSTLTIQRTQQEDSAVYLCASSLVYQDNSPLHFGNGTRLTVT.

This chain uses TRBV23-1 with TRBJ2-7, with D possibly TRBD2 on 5 matching bases. TRBV23-1 is reported as an ORF; its role is uncertain. This CDR3 has 14 residues. V lost 2 bases, J lost 3 bases, and 11 bases lay in between. As DNA, the CDR3 is TGCGCCAGCAGTCAAGGGCGGGTCCTCTACGAGCAGTACTTC. Encoded protein: CASSQGRVLYEQYF.

This rearrangement joins TRBV27 to TRBJ2-1; 10 positions match TRBD2. The length of the CDR3 is 17 residues. The junction had 14 bases not matched to a gene; V was cut back by 8 bases and J by 4 bases. The germline V gene has CDR1 MNHEY and CDR2 SMNVEV (reference sequence). The CDR3 spells CASHGRAGLAYYNEQFF. The CDR3 DNA reads TGTGCCAGCCACGGACGCGCGGGACTAGCGTATTACAATGAGCAGTTCTTC.

Worth noting for this clone: Compared with germline, one end of the junction differs, possibly owing to a read error. V gene TRBV18 combines with J gene TRBJ1-1; TRBD1 matches 7 bases. The germline V gene encodes CDR1 KGHSH and CDR2 LQKENI. This CDR3 has 14 residues. The CDR3 DNA reads as TGTGCCAGCTCACCACCGACAGGGAACGCTGAAGCTTTCTTT. Protein product: CASSPPTGNAEAFF.

The rearrangement links TRBV19 to TRBJ1-5; 8 nucleotides line up with TRBD1. The CDR3 is 16 residues long. The V gene's germline CDR1 is LNHDA and CDR2 SQIVND (reference sequence). With 8 bases clipped from V and 0 bases from J, the junction kept 9 bases outside the gene matches. In DNA form, the CDR3 reads TGTGCCAGTTACTCAGGGGGCCCCCTTAGCAATCAGCCCCAGCATTTT. It codes for CASYSGGPLSNQPQHF.

The chain joins TRBV7-7 to TRBJ2-5; TRBD1 is a possible D gene (6 bases). This CDR3 contains 15 residues. Trimming cost V 1 base and J 4 bases, with 13 bases left between them. Germline V gene data show CDR1 as SSHAT and CDR2 as FNYEAQ (reference sequence). The CDR3 nucleotides read TGTGCCAGCAGCTTAGGGATACTAGGGGGAGAGACCCAGTACTTC. This translates into CASSLGILGGETQYF. Looking up the rest from reference TRBV7-7 and TRBJ2-5 gives the full variable domain: GAGVSQSPRYKVTKRGQDVTLRCDPISSHATLYWYQQALGQGPEFLTYFNYEAQPDKSGLPSDRFSAERPEGSISTLTIQRTEQRDSAMYRCASSLGILGGETQYFGPGTRLLVL.